The 25 T cell receptor beta chains reported below all come from one sample, sequenced in a study of Graves' ophthalmopathy and Graves' hyperthyroidism. RNA transcripts were the template, and TCR beta CDR3 regions were amplified from them. First-round RT-PCR relied on HTBI primers, and a second-round multiplex PCR came next. TCRdb passed the multiplex PCR reads through MiXCR, listing each CDR3 protein once. The sample gives about 160,000 distinct CDR3 sequences, approximately 40% of which show up once; less than 9.5% is in the top ten. Sequencing was carried out using peripheral blood. The receptors come from a man aged 25-40 years with Graves' ophthalmopathy.

The gene calls are TRBV28 and TRBJ1-1, with 9 bases aligning to TRBD1. The CDR3 consists of 13 residues. Trimming cost V 6 bases and J 7 bases; bases outside gene matches: 6. CDR1 and CDR2 from the germline V gene are MDHEN and SYDVKM. As DNA, the CDR3 is TGTGCCAGCAGCGACACAGGGGGCCTTGAAGCTTTCTTT. Its protein is CASSDTGGLEAFF. The full variable domain, rest sourced from reference TRBV28 and TRBJ1-1, is DVKVTQSSRYLVKRTGEKVFLECVQDMDHENMFWYRQDPGLGLRLIYFSYDVKMKEKGDIPEGYSVSREKKERFSLILESASTNQTSMYLCASSDTGGLEAFFGQGTRLTVV.

The sample holds many counts of this clonotype. V is TRBV20-1 and J is TRBJ2-7; 9 bases fit TRBD1. The CDR3 is made up of 15 amino acids. Looked up from germline, CDR1 is DFQATT and CDR2 is SNEGSKA (reference sequence). The junction had 9 bases not matched to a gene; V was cut back by 1 base and J by 5 bases. In DNA form, the CDR3 reads TGCAGTGCTAGAGGACGCCGGGGACAGGGTCACGAGCAGTACTTC. It specifies CSARGRRGQGHEQYF.

The sample holds many counts of this clonotype. With a much larger clone just one base away, this may be a read error. V usage is TRBV28 and J usage is TRBJ2-4; 14 nucleotides align to TRBD2. Germline CDR1 reads MDHEN; CDR2 reads SYDVKM. There are 16 residues in the CDR3. V lost 6 bases, J lost 1 base, and 2 bases stayed unmatched. CDR3 bases: TGTGCCAGCAGCCGGACTAGCGGGAGGGCCAAAAACATTCAGTACTTC. Translation gives CASSRTSGRAKNIQYF.

This clonotype was counted at least ten times. This CDR3 is CASSLQQGEDYEQYF. The CDR3 DNA follows: TGTGCCAGCAGTCTGCAACAGGGAGAAGACTACGAGCAGTACTTC. The J gene is TRBJ2-7, the V gene TRBV27; a weak D match, TRBD1 (6 bases). The germline gives CDR1 MNHEY, CDR2 SMNVEV (reference sequence). The CDR3 is made up of 15 amino acids. V dropped 5 bases and J dropped 3 bases, with 17 bases sitting between them.

This chain uses TRBV20-1 with TRBJ1-1; D not resolved. V shed 5 bases and J shed 6 bases, with 13 bases lying between them. The CDR3 runs to 12 residues. Germline V lookup: CDR1 DFQATT, CDR2 SNEGSKA (reference sequence). CDR3 amino acids: CSAPGRNAEAFF. For the CDR3, the DNA is TGCAGTGCTCCCGGGCGCAACGCTGAAGCTTTCTTT.

V and J are TRBV12-3 or TRBV12-4 and TRBJ2-4; 8 bases map to TRBD1. V trimming: 6 bases; J trimming: 14 bases; junction bases outside the gene matches: 9. CDR3 length: 12 amino acids. DNA for the CDR3: TGTGCCAGCAGGCGAAACAGGGGGGAGGAGTACTTC. Amino acid sequence: CASRRNRGEEYF.

This clonotype was recorded at least ten times. The chain joins TRBV6-5 to TRBJ2-2, with TRBD1 matching over 7 bases. Germline CDR1 reads MNHEY; CDR2 reads SVGAGI. Trimming cost V 2 bases and J 7 bases; bases outside gene matches: 10. The CDR3 is 16 amino acids. CDR3 coding DNA: TGTGCCAGCAGTTACAGGCCCGGGACAGCCCACGGGGAGCTGTTTTTT. Amino acids: CASSYRPGTAHGELFF.

The rearrangement uses TRBV7-2 and TRBJ1-3; tentative D call: TRBD1 (5 bases). V shed 0 bases and J shed 5 bases, with 14 bases lying between them. The CDR3 has 16 amino acids. CDR1 is SGHTA and CDR2 is FQGNSA in the germline V gene. Written as DNA, the CDR3 is TGTGCCAGCAGCTTAGCGTTTCAGGGAAAACGAAACACCATATATTTT. Its protein product is CASSLAFQGKRNTIYF. Supplemented by reference TRBV7-2 and TRBJ1-3, the full variable domain reads GAGVSQSPSNKVTEKGKDVELRCDPISGHTALYWYRQSLGQGLEFLIYFQGNSAPDKSGLPSDRFSAERTGGSVSTLTIQRTQQEDSAVYLCASSLAFQGKRNTIYFGEGSWLTVV.

The sample holds many counts of this clonotype. CDR3 DNA: TGTGCCAGCAGTTTAGCCACCGGGACAGGGTGGACCAAGCAGTACTTC. It specifies CASSLATGTGWTKQYF. This chain joins TRBV12-3 or TRBV12-4 and TRBJ2-7; 9 nucleotides align to TRBD1. V trimming: 0 bases; J trimming: 8 bases; junction bases outside the gene matches: 11. This CDR3 is built from 16 residues.

The table lists this clonotype with many counts. CDR3 protein: CAWAGESPLHF. CDR3 in DNA: TGTGCCTGGGCAGGTGAATCACCCCTCCACTTT. The gene calls are TRBV30 and TRBJ1-6; no clear D. This CDR3 has 11 amino acids. CDR1 GTSNPN and CDR2 SVGIG come from the germline V gene (reference sequence). V was clipped by 5 bases and J by 10 bases, with 9 bases between them.

There are many counts of this clonotype. The V gene is TRBV29-1, the J gene TRBJ1-2; no clear D gene. Trimming took 2 bases from V and 3 from J, leaving 10 bases between them. From germline, CDR1 is SQVTM and CDR2 ANQGSEA. The CDR3 runs 13 residues. CDR3: CSVERTPHYGYTF. The CDR3 bases are TGCAGCGTTGAAAGAACACCCCACTATGGCTACACCTTC.

This clonotype showed up many times. The chain carries TRBV28 and TRBJ2-5, with D perhaps matching TRBD2 (6 bases). Per the germline V gene, CDR1 is MDHEN and CDR2 is SYDVKM. V was shortened by 5 bases and J by 4 bases, with 17 bases between the two germline ends. CDR3 length: 15 amino acids. This CDR3 reads CASSDAGPTGETQYF. The CDR3, as DNA: TGTGCCAGCAGTGACGCGGGACCAACAGGAGAGACCCAGTACTTC.

This clonotype came up many times. V is TRBV27 and J is TRBJ1-1, with D possibly matching TRBD1 (5 bases). There are 14 residues in the CDR3. Germline values: CDR1 MNHEY, CDR2 SMNVEV (reference sequence). Between the trimmed V and J ends, which lost 7 bases and 4 bases, there was a span of 16 bases. CDR3 in amino acids: CASNSGGVSTEAFF. In DNA form, the CDR3 reads TGTGCCAGCAATTCTGGGGGAGTTAGCACTGAAGCTTTCTTT.

The chain recombines TRBV10-3 with TRBJ1-5; D is unresolved. Trimming removed 11 bases from V and 0 bases from J, with 11 bases in between. In germline, CDR1 is ENHRY, CDR2 SYGVKD. The CDR3 loop spans 13 amino acids. The CDR3 nucleotides read TGTGCCGCCTGCCGTGATAGCAATCAGCCCCAGCATTTT. It yields the protein CAACRDSNQPQHF.

This clonotype was seen many times. CDR3 DNA: TGCGCCAGCAGCGCGAAAGAGACCCAGTACTTC. Its translation: CASSAKETQYF. The rearrangement links TRBV5-1 to TRBJ2-5; D not certain. The CDR3 sequence is 11 residues long. The V gene lost 4 bases and the J gene lost 3 bases, with 4 bases spanning the gap. The germline V gene encodes CDR1 SGHRS and CDR2 YFSETQ.

This clonotype showed up just a few times. V usage is TRBV6-2 or TRBV6-3 and J usage is TRBJ1-1; TRBD1 is a possible D gene (5 bases). V dropped 7 bases and J dropped 1 base, with 16 bases sitting between them. The germline V gene encodes CDR1 MNHEY and CDR2 SVGEGT. The CDR3 extends over 15 amino acids. The CDR3 coding sequence is TGTGCCAGCACCACCTCGGACACGACGAACACTGAAGCTTTCTTT. The encoded protein is CASTTSDTTNTEAFF.

This clonotype was recorded many times. The rearrangement uses TRBV18 and TRBJ2-5; D not certain. Germline CDR1 is KGHSH and CDR2 is LQKENI. This CDR3 spans 12 amino acids. V lost 5 bases to trimming and J lost 5 bases, with 9 bases between them. The CDR3 region is CASSSPGETQYF. In DNA, the CDR3 is TGTGCCAGCTCATCCCCCGGGGAGACCCAGTACTTC.

This clonotype was recorded at least ten times. This chain connects TRBV20-1 to TRBJ2-2; D tentatively reads TRBD1 or TRBD2 (6 bases each). The CDR3 has 15 amino acids. V lost 1 base, J lost 2 bases, and 11 bases lay in between. Germline CDR1 reads DFQATT; CDR2 reads SNEGSKA (reference sequence). The CDR3, as DNA: TGCAGTGCTAGAGGTGGAGGGGGTAACACCGGGGAGCTGTTTTTT. Residues: CSARGGGGNTGELFF.

In its sample, this clonotype was seen many times. The V gene is TRBV7-2, the J gene TRBJ2-7; 9 bases are shared with TRBD2. The CDR3 is 15 residues long. CDR1 is SGHTA, CDR2 FQGNSA, per germline. With 5 bases clipped from V and 5 bases from J, the junction kept 10 bases outside the gene matches. The CDR3 reads CASSPVVAGDDEQYF. The CDR3 DNA sequence: TGTGCCAGCAGCCCGGTGGTAGCGGGAGATGACGAGCAGTACTTC. The full variable domain, in which reference TRBV7-2 and TRBJ2-7 provide the parts outside the CDR3, is GAGVSQSPSNKVTEKGKDVELRCDPISGHTALYWYRQSLGQGLEFLIYFQGNSAPDKSGLPSDRFSAERTGGSVSTLTIQRTQQEDSAVYLCASSPVVAGDDEQYFGPGTRLTVT.

This clonotype was counted many times. The chain combines TRBV24-1 with TRBJ1-6; a weak D match, TRBD1 (5 bases). CDR1 is KGHDR and CDR2 is SFDVKD in the germline V gene. CDR3 size: 15 residues. V was pared by 7 bases and J by 0 bases, with 9 bases between. The CDR3 loop reads CATSAGSSYNSPLHF. CDR3 coding DNA: TGTGCCACCAGCGCAGGGAGCTCCTATAATTCACCCCTCCACTTT.

This chain links TRBV6-5 with TRBJ1-5, with 11 bases matching TRBD1. The V segment lost 2 bases and the J segment 10 bases; nucleotides outside the gene matches: 7. The V gene's germline CDR1 is MNHEY and CDR2 SVGAGI. CDR3 length: 15 amino acids. The DNA of the CDR3 is TGTGCCAGCAGTTACCGGACAGGGGGCCCTTCCCCCCAGCATTTT. Translation: CASSYRTGGPSPQHF.

This chain links TRBV6-1 with TRBJ1-5; weak D call: TRBD1 (5 bases). This CDR3 is 15 amino acids long. Germline V CDR1 and CDR2: MNHNS, SASEGT. Trimming cost V 6 bases and J 1 base, with 13 bases left between them. Written as DNA, the CDR3 is TGTGCCAGCAGCATGGGACGGTGGAGCAATCAGCCCCAGCATTTT. Translating it yields CASSMGRWSNQPQHF.

This clonotype was observed at least ten times. The CDR3 DNA reads TGTGCCAGCAGCGAGTCCACCCTAGCCTACGAGCAGTACTTC. This encodes CASSESTLAYEQYF. V usage is TRBV28 and J usage is TRBJ2-7; D ambiguous. With 6 bases removed from V and 2 bases from J, the gap between germline ends came to 14 bases. The CDR3 totals 14 residues. Germline assignment: CDR1 MDHEN and CDR2 SYDVKM.

This clonotype has ten or more counts. V gene TRBV28 combines with J gene TRBJ2-7; D is unresolved. V was pared by 4 bases and J by 3 bases, with 13 bases between. The CDR3 loop spans 14 amino acids. From germline, CDR1 is MDHEN and CDR2 SYDVKM. CDR3 region: CASSSPPAHYEQYF. CDR3 nucleotides: TGTGCCAGCAGTTCCCCCCCAGCACACTACGAGCAGTACTTC.

This rearrangement joins TRBV7-8 to TRBJ1-1, with 9 bases matching TRBD1. The V and J ends lost 7 bases and 4 bases, in that order; junction bases with no gene match: 13. CDR3 length equals 16 residues. Per the germline V gene, CDR1 is SGHVS and CDR2 is FQNEAQ. Here the CDR3 reads CASTPRDRVIGTEAFF. For the CDR3, the DNA is TGTGCCAGCACCCCGCGGGACAGGGTAATAGGCACTGAAGCTTTCTTT.